The 26 T cell receptor beta chains presented below share a single source sample, sequenced in a study of patients and donors after allogeneic stem cell transplantation. TCRdb fed the RT-PCR reads into MiXCR, producing one record per CDR3 protein. The repertoire includes about 160,000 distinct CDR3 sequences, roughly 31% of them detected once, and about 3% sits in the top ten. What was sequenced was blood, either unsorted or a sorted T cell fraction (not recorded which). These receptors all stem from a human donor who was either an allogeneic HSCT recipient or a stem cell or donor lymphocyte infusion donor (not recorded which). It is not recorded whose cells these are; they may come from a transplant donor.

This clonotype was picked up a small number of times. V gene TRBV3-1 combines with J gene TRBJ2-7, with 8 bases that match TRBD2. The CDR3 totals 15 residues. Germline CDR1 and CDR2: LGHDT and YNNKEL (reference sequence). V was clipped by 4 bases and J by 2 bases; unmatched bases: 7. CDR3 loop: CASSPPPAGAYEQYF. As DNA, the CDR3 is TGTGCCAGCAGCCCTCCCCCAGCGGGAGCCTACGAGCAGTACTTC.

The chain joins TRBV20-1 to TRBJ1-1; TRBD1 is a possible D gene (6 bases). This CDR3 contains 16 residues. CDR1 and CDR2 (germline): DFQATT, SNEGSKA (reference sequence). Deletions cut 3 bases from V and 10 bases from J, with 27 bases between. Here the CDR3 reads CSARPGQEKRPGGAFF. For the CDR3, the DNA is TGCAGTGCTAGGCCGGGACAAGAAAAACGGCCCGGCGGAGCTTTCTTT.

Concerning this clonotype itself: Since a much larger clone is just one base distant, this may be a read error. This likely comes from a read error, as the CDR3 has no conserved phenylalanine or tryptophan at its end. The V call is TRBV5-8, the J call TRBJ1-5; no firm D call. CDR3 length equals 15 residues. Germline values: CDR1 SGHTS, CDR2 YDEGEE. V shed 4 bases and J shed 3 bases, with 14 bases lying between them. CDR3 bases: TGTGCCAGCAGCCCCATGGTGAGGGCCAATCAGCCCCAGCATTTG. Its translation: CASSPMVRANQPQHL.

This clonotype was picked up many times. V and J are TRBV7-9 and TRBJ1-2; D not certain. Between the trimmed V and J ends, which lost 5 bases and 5 bases, there was a span of 9 bases. The germline CDR1 and CDR2 sequences are SEHNR and FQNEAQ (reference sequence). The CDR3 sequence is 12 residues long. The CDR3 sequence: CASSKGEYGYTF. For the CDR3, the DNA is TGTGCCAGCAGCAAAGGAGAATATGGCTACACCTTC.

The chain is built from TRBV20-1 and TRBJ2-7, with 10 bases matching TRBD1. Per the germline V gene, CDR1 is DFQATT and CDR2 is SNEGSKA (reference sequence). The CDR3 sequence is 14 residues long. Germline trimming cut 4 bases from V and 5 bases from J; bases unmatched to any gene: 8. Written as DNA, the CDR3 is TGCAGTGCTACTAGACAGGGGGCGCTCGACGAGCAGTACTTC. Encoded protein: CSATRQGALDEQYF.

The chain couples TRBV12-3 or TRBV12-4 to TRBJ2-1; 9 bases match TRBD1. The V gene end was trimmed by 6 bases and the J gene end by 6 bases; junction bases not matched to a gene: 3. This CDR3 is 13 amino acids long. The CDR3 coding sequence is TGTGCCAGCAGGTTGACAGGGGGCAATGAGCAGTTCTTC. Its translation is CASRLTGGNEQFF.

The chain employs TRBV2 and TRBJ1-4; no firm D call. This CDR3 is built from 13 residues. The germline CDR1 and CDR2 sequences are SNHLY and FYNNEI. V was clipped by 7 bases and J by 7 bases, with 13 bases between them. The DNA for the CDR3 is TGTGCCAGCACGCGCGCACGCGGTGAAAAACTGTTTTTT. It is translated as CASTRARGEKLFF. The variable domain in full, completed from reference TRBV2 and TRBJ1-4, reads EPEVTQTPSHQVTQMGQEVILRCVPISNHLYFYWYRQILGQKVEFLVSFYNNEISEKSEIFDDQFSVERPDGSNFTLKIRSTKLEDSAMYFCASTRARGEKLFFGSGTQLSVL.

This clonotype was observed a few times. This rearrangement joins TRBV29-1 to TRBJ2-1; D might be TRBD2 (6 bases). The germline V gene has CDR1 SQVTM and CDR2 ANQGSEA. The CDR3 contains 15 residues. V was shortened by 8 bases and J by 3 bases, with 20 bases between the two germline ends. The CDR3 loop is CSSNLGGAGYNEQFF. The CDR3 DNA reads TGCAGCTCTAACTTGGGGGGAGCCGGCTACAATGAGCAGTTCTTC.

This chain connects TRBV3-1 to TRBJ1-6; D call uncertain. The CDR3 extends over 17 amino acids. From germline, CDR1 is LGHDT and CDR2 YNNKEL (reference sequence). V lost 1 base and J 0 bases, leaving 10 bases between the germline ends. The CDR3 is CASSQARASSYNSPLHF. CDR3 DNA: TGTGCCAGCAGCCAAGCGAGGGCGAGCTCCTATAATTCACCCCTCCACTTT.

The rearrangement uses TRBV19 and TRBJ2-2; D remains ambiguous. The germline gives CDR1 LNHDA, CDR2 SQIVND (reference sequence). The CDR3 is made up of 11 amino acids. The V gene lost 4 bases and the J gene lost 7 bases, with 4 bases spanning the gap. The CDR3 loop reads CASSRVGELFF. The CDR3 DNA sequence: TGTGCCAGTAGTAGAGTCGGGGAGCTGTTTTTT.

This clonotype was recorded a few times. The rearrangement uses TRBV4-3 and TRBJ1-2; no clear D gene. The V end lost 4 bases, the J end lost 0 bases, and 12 bases lay between the germline ends. Germline CDR1 and CDR2: LGHNA and YSLEER. The CDR3 loop spans 15 amino acids. The CDR3 spells CASSLGGSTNYGYTF. In nucleotides, the CDR3 is TGCGCCAGCAGCCTCGGAGGCTCGACTAACTATGGCTACACCTTC.

The chain links TRBV29-1 to TRBJ2-7; 8 nucleotides align to TRBD1. The CDR3 sequence is 13 residues long. Trimming removed 4 bases from V and 4 bases from J; junction bases left unmatched: 6. In germline, CDR1 is SQVTM, CDR2 ANQGSEA. The CDR3 DNA reads as TGCAGCGTTGTTGACAGGGGTTATTACGAGCAGTACTTC. Protein product: CSVVDRGYYEQYF.

This clonotype showed up just a few times. This chain uses TRBV20-1 with TRBJ2-1, with TRBD2 as a possible D gene (5 bases). Trimming removed 3 bases from V and 6 bases from J, with 12 bases in between. The CDR3 is 13 residues long. The germline V gene has CDR1 DFQATT and CDR2 SNEGSKA (reference sequence). The CDR3 region is CSASLSTSNEQFF. DNA for the CDR3: TGCAGTGCTAGCCTCTCTACTAGCAATGAGCAGTTCTTC.

In its sample, this clonotype was seen a few times. The chain employs TRBV4-3 and TRBJ1-4; 8 bases map to TRBD1. Germline V gives CDR1 LGHNA, CDR2 YSLEER. CDR3 length: 15 amino acids. Trimming removed 1 base from V and 7 bases from J; junction bases left unmatched: 5. The CDR3: CASSQGDRMSEKLFF. The CDR3 nucleotides read TGCGCCAGCAGCCAAGGGGACAGGATGAGTGAAAAACTGTTTTTT.

J is TRBJ2-3 and V is TRBV6-5; possibly TRBD1 for D (5 bases). The CDR3 is 13 residues long. V was pared by 7 bases and J by 5 bases, with 13 bases between. CDR1 is MNHEY and CDR2 is SVGAGI in the germline V gene. This CDR3 is CASTVVQGDTQYF. The CDR3 nucleotides are TGTGCCAGCACCGTCGTTCAGGGAGATACGCAGTATTTT.

In this sample, this clonotype turned up a few times. The chain joins TRBV20-1 to TRBJ1-1; no clear D. The V gene lost 3 bases and the J gene lost 1 base, with 9 bases spanning the gap. CDR3 size: 13 residues. The V gene's germline CDR1 is DFQATT and CDR2 SNEGSKA (reference sequence). The CDR3 nucleotides are TGCAGTGCTAGTAGGTTCGAGAACACTGAAGCTTTCTTT. Its translation is CSASRFENTEAFF.

This clonotype was seen a few times. The chain joins TRBV20-1 to TRBJ2-2; the D gene is possibly TRBD1 (6 bases). From germline, CDR1 is DFQATT and CDR2 SNEGSKA (reference sequence). V shed 0 bases and J shed 1 base, with 18 bases lying between them. CDR3 length equals 18 residues. CDR3 region: CSARDSQGPRKNTGELFF. The CDR3 DNA follows: TGCAGTGCTAGAGATTCACAGGGCCCCCGTAAGAACACCGGGGAGCTGTTTTTT.

V usage is TRBV4-2 and J usage is TRBJ2-5; possibly TRBD1 for D (5 bases). V was trimmed by 0 bases and J by 6 bases, leaving 14 bases between them. The CDR3 extends over 15 amino acids. CDR1 and CDR2 from the germline V gene are LGHNA and YNFKEQ. The CDR3 DNA is TGTGCCAGCAGCCAAGATTTCGCAGGGATAAAGACCCAGTACTTC. This translates into CASSQDFAGIKTQYF.

This clonotype was recorded only once. The chain couples TRBV24-1 to TRBJ2-5; TRBD1 matches at 9 bases. The germline CDR1 and CDR2 sequences are KGHDR and SFDVKD. V shed 4 bases and J 1 base; nucleotides not matched to a gene: 0. This CDR3 is built from 14 residues. CDR3 nucleotides: TGTGCCACCAGTGAGACAGGGGGCCAAGAGACCCAGTACTTC. Its protein is CATSETGGQETQYF.

V is TRBV6-6 and J is TRBJ1-3; D is undetermined. Germline V gives CDR1 MNHNY, CDR2 SVGAGI (reference sequence). The V gene lost 0 bases and the J gene lost 0 bases, with 18 bases spanning the gap. The CDR3 contains 19 residues. The CDR3 DNA reads TGTGCCAGCAGTTACTCGATCACCCAAACAGCGATCTCTGGAAACACCATATATTTT. Its protein product is CASSYSITQTAISGNTIYF.

In DNA, the CDR3 is TGTGCCATCAGCCAGGGGGCTTGGGAGCAGTACTTC. Translation gives CAISQGAWEQYF. The chain joins TRBV10-3 to TRBJ2-7; 8 bases agree with TRBD1. The germline gives CDR1 ENHRY, CDR2 SYGVKD. The trim removed 6 bases at V and 7 bases at J, leaving 5 bases unmatched. CDR3 length equals 12 residues.

This clonotype appeared many times. The chain employs TRBV5-1 and TRBJ1-3; TRBD1 is a possible D gene (5 bases). The CDR3 is 16 residues long. Germline V gene sequence: CDR1 SGHRS, CDR2 YFSETQ. The V end was cut by 0 bases, the J end by 2 bases, with 12 bases between. CDR3 nucleotides: TGCGCCAGCAGCTTGGAATATCGGGGCCCTGGAAACACCATATATTTT. Protein: CASSLEYRGPGNTIYF.

This clonotype was observed a few times. This sequence joins TRBV20-1 and TRBJ2-1; tentatively, D is TRBD1 (6 bases). CDR1 is DFQATT and CDR2 is SNEGSKA in the germline V gene (reference sequence). CDR3 length equals 10 residues. Trimming removed 6 bases from V and 7 bases from J, with 7 bases in between. The CDR3 loop is CSAQGNEQFF. CDR3 DNA: TGCAGTGCCCAGGGGAATGAGCAGTTCTTC.

This chain uses TRBV4-3 with TRBJ2-2, with D hard to call. The CDR3 is made up of 15 amino acids. Per germline, CDR1 LGHNA and CDR2 YSLEER. V was clipped by 3 bases and J by 5 bases, with 13 bases between them. CDR3: CASSQWARRTGELFF. The CDR3 nucleotides are TGCGCCAGCAGCCAGTGGGCGAGACGGACCGGGGAGCTGTTTTTT.

The chain employs TRBV6-2 or TRBV6-3 and TRBJ2-7; TRBD1 matches at 7 bases. Germline CDR1 and CDR2: MNHEY and SVGEGT. Trimming cost V 5 bases and J 8 bases; bases outside gene matches: 6. CDR3 size: 12 residues. CDR3 DNA sequence: TGTGCCAGCAGTGACAGGGTAATGAAGCAGTACTTC. Its protein is CASSDRVMKQYF.

This clonotype was detected ten times or more. The V gene is TRBV24-1, the J gene TRBJ1-2; 8 bases match TRBD1. CDR3 size: 14 residues. V shed 4 bases and J 5 bases; nucleotides not matched to a gene: 5. Germline V lookup: CDR1 KGHDR, CDR2 SFDVKD. For the CDR3, the DNA is TGTGCCACCAGTGACTCAGGGGGCGAATATGGCTACACCTTC. It encodes CATSDSGGEYGYTF.